This T cell receptor (beta chain) was observed in a study of post-analysis software for immune sequencing data. About this clonotype itself: Antigen: not known.

Germline CDR1 reads LNHNV; CDR2 reads YYDKDF (reference sequence). V shed 0 bases and J shed 4 bases, with 18 bases lying between them. CDR3 size: 17 residues. General study results and limits: In patients, a few TRBV segments were more frequent than in controls, with TRBV5-6, TRBV5-1 and TRBV20-1 among them.

The library was made from cDNA and included unique molecular identifiers. When about 0.95 to 10 million T cells were used, they gave roughly 500,000 cDNA molecules. TCRdb reprocessed the PCR reads with MiXCR, giving one entry per CDR3 protein. The table lists roughly 540,000 distinct CDR3 sequences, around 31% of them singletons, with around 5.9% in the top ten. Sequencing was carried out using blood. This receptor was identified in a girl aged 2-17 years with multiple sclerosis. The rearrangement uses TRBV15 and TRBJ1-2, with a possible D match to TRBD1 (6 bases). As DNA, the CDR3 is TGTGCCACCAGCAGAGATGAAGGGGACGGGGGGCCCTATGGCTACACCTTC. Protein: CATSRDEGDGGPYGYTF. The variable domain in full, with the rest retrieved from reference TRBV15 and TRBJ1-2, is DAMVIQNPRYQVTQFGKPVTLSCSQTLNHNVMYWYQQKSSQAPKLLFHYYDKDFNNEADTPDNFQSRRPNTSFCFLDIRSPGLGDTAMYLCATSRDEGDGGPYGYTFGSGTRLTVV.